The rows below give T cell receptor beta chains drawn from one sample of a study of blood T cell repertoires in COVID-19. This table comes from immunoSEQ multiplex PCR, and its TCRdb copy is limited to in-frame clones, with some not included. Here the sample spans 50,000 to 85,000 clones, just under 80% being singletons. Specimen: peripheral blood. The receptors come from a human donor in a cohort sampled during active COVID-19. Each CDR3 is given with its conserved first and last residue. The D gene is left open where the match is weak. Clone size appears in some rows only: once, few, many, or a class for an expanded clone.

size	D	J	V	length	CDR3	DNA
NA	TRBD2	TRBJ2-7	TRBV7-9	16	CASSLTGLAGAYEQYF	TGTGCCAGCAGCTTAACTGGGCTAGCGGGCGCCTACGAGCAGTACTTC
NA	NA	TRBJ1-5	TRBV12-3/TRBV12-4	13	CASSLQDRQPQHF	TGTGCCAGCAGTTTACAGGATAGGCAGCCCCAGCATTTT
NA	NA	TRBJ1-2	TRBV11-2	12	CASSLDISGYTF	TGTGCCAGCAGCTTAGATATCTCTGGCTACACCTTC
NA	NA	TRBJ2-1	TRBV7-2	14	CASSSPRGNNEQFF	TGTGCCAGCAGCTCACCTAGGGGTAACAATGAGCAGTTCTTC
NA	TRBD2	TRBJ2-3	TRBV4-3	16	CASSQASGRAADTQYF	TGCGCCAGCAGCCAAGCGAGCGGGAGGGCCGCAGATACGCAGTATTTT
NA	NA	TRBJ2-7	TRBV18	14	CASSPTRGTSEQYF	TGTGCCAGCTCACCAACTAGGGGGACCTCCGAGCAGTACTTC
few	TRBD1	TRBJ2-3	TRBV7-8	14	CAGRRDREADTQYF	TGTGCAGGGCGGCGGGACAGGGAGGCAGATACGCAGTATTTT
NA	TRBD1	TRBJ2-1	TRBV5-1	16	CASSFGNGQGRDEQFF	TGCGCCAGCAGCTTTGGTAATGGACAGGGTCGCGATGAGCAGTTCTTC
NA	TRBD1	TRBJ1-2	TRBV5-5	16	CASSLAVGTGSYGYTF	TGTGCCAGCAGCTTGGCCGTCGGGACAGGGAGTTATGGCTACACCTTC
once	TRBD2	TRBJ2-7	TRBV6-5	16	CASSYSGGSRPYEQYF	TGTGCCAGCAGTTACTCGGGCGGGAGTCGTCCCTACGAGCAGTACTTC
few	NA	TRBJ1-5	TRBV19	15	CASSIPPGGAQPQHF	TGTGCCAGTAGTATACCCCCAGGAGGGGCCCAGCCCCAGCATTTT
NA	NA	TRBJ2-7	TRBV7-8	16	CASSSSGLRGNDEQYF	TGTGCCAGCAGCTCTTCGGGCTTAAGGGGGAACGACGAGCAGTACTTC
NA	TRBD2	TRBJ2-7	TRBV19	15	CASTPTSGRAHEQYF	TGTGCCAGTACTCCGACTAGCGGGAGGGCCCACGAGCAGTACTTC
NA	NA	TRBJ2-7	TRBV7-9	15	CASSSLTDPAGEQYF	TGTGCCAGCAGCTCCCTGACAGACCCAGCGGGCGAGCAGTACTTC
NA	TRBD1	TRBJ2-7	TRBV28	14	CASKLDRVAYEQYF	TGTGCCAGCAAACTTGACAGGGTCGCCTACGAGCAGTACTTC
NA	NA	TRBJ2-7	TRBV3-1/TRBV3-2	11	CASSRNYEQYF	TGTGCCAGCTCGCGAAACTACGAGCAGTACTTC
NA	NA	TRBJ2-4	TRBV7-9	15	CASSLSHPAKNIQYF	TGTGCCAGCAGCTTATCACATCCAGCCAAAAACATTCAGTACTTC
NA	TRBD1	TRBJ2-7	TRBV7-6	12	CASTDRSYEQYF	TGTGCCAGCACGGACAGGTCCTACGAGCAGTACTTC
NA	NA	TRBJ1-4	TRBV28	15	CASSSLQARNEKLFF	TGTGCCAGCAGTTCGCTACAGGCCCGAAATGAAAAACTGTTTTTT
few	NA	TRBJ1-5	TRBV28	17	CASSPTRPAGANQPQHF	TGTGCCAGCAGTCCGACGAGACCGGCAGGGGCCAATCAGCCCCAGCATTTT
medium-sized	NA	TRBJ2-6	TRBV5-4	16	CASSLDRYSGANVLTF	TGTGCCAGCAGCTTGGACCGCTACTCTGGGGCCAACGTCCTGACTTTC
NA	NA	TRBJ2-3	TRBV25-1	17	CASSEARLLRGTDTQYF	TGTGCCAGCAGCGAAGCCCGTCTCCTCCGGGGGACAGATACGCAGTATTTT
NA	TRBD2	TRBJ2-3	TRBV18	16	CASSLNLAGGADTQYF	TGTGCCAGCTCACTCAATCTAGCGGGAGGCGCAGATACGCAGTATTTT
NA	NA	TRBJ2-7	TRBV2	11	CATTREYEQYF	TGTGCCACAACCCGGGAGTACGAGCAGTACTTC
NA	NA	TRBJ2-1	TRBV9	17	CASSKVGGEGSYNEQFF	TGTGCCAGCAGCAAAGTGGGAGGAGAGGGCTCCTACAATGAGCAGTTCTTC
once	NA	TRBJ1-2	TRBV7-9	11	CASSVSYGYTF	TGTGCCAGCAGCGTCTCCTATGGCTACACCTTC
NA	TRBD1	TRBJ2-7	TRBV19	15	CASSIVGQSSYEQYF	TGTGCCAGTAGTATAGTGGGACAGAGCTCCTACGAGCAGTACTTC
NA	TRBD1	TRBJ2-7	TRBV3-1/TRBV3-2	14	CASSQLQGVYEQYF	TGTGCCAGCAGCCAACTACAGGGGGTTTACGAGCAGTACTTC
NA	TRBD1	TRBJ1-4	TRBV2	16	CASSERNRGQKEKLFF	TGTGCCAGCAGTGAAAGGAACAGGGGGCAAAAGGAAAAACTGTTTTTT
NA	TRBD1	TRBJ2-2	TRBV6-4	14	CASSGTGDTGELFF	TGTGCCAGCAGTGGGACAGGGGACACCGGGGAGCTGTTTTTT
NA	NA	TRBJ1-1	TRBV18	14	CASSPRELNTEAFF	TGTGCCAGCTCACCGAGGGAATTGAACACTGAAGCTTTCTTT
NA	NA	TRBJ1-2	TRBV4-3	16	CASSQDFGGVNYGYTF	TGCGCCAGCAGCCAAGATTTCGGGGGAGTTAACTATGGCTACACCTTC
NA	TRBD2	TRBJ2-7	TRBV10-3	14	CAISESSGSAEQYF	TGTGCCATCAGTGAGTCTAGCGGGAGCGCCGAGCAGTACTTC
NA	TRBD1	TRBJ2-2	TRBV10-3	14	CAISLDRGNGELFF	TGTGCCATCAGCCTTGACAGGGGGAACGGGGAGCTGTTTTTT
NA	NA	TRBJ1-3	TRBV28	15	CASSSTGRSGNTIYF	TGTGCCAGCAGTTCTACTGGTCGCTCTGGAAACACCATATATTTT
NA	TRBD1	TRBJ2-6	TRBV28	15	CASSSGTGVGNVLTF	TGTGCCAGCAGTTCCGGGACAGGGGTCGGCAACGTCCTGACTTTC
NA	NA	TRBJ2-3	TRBV27	16	CASSSLGGVDTDTQYF	TGTGCCAGCAGTTCCCTCGGCGGGGTGGACACAGATACGCAGTATTTT
NA	TRBD2	TRBJ2-1	TRBV5-4	16	CASSPQTSGSYNEQFF	TGTGCCAGCAGCCCTCAGACTAGCGGGAGCTACAATGAGCAGTTCTTC
NA	TRBD2	TRBJ2-1	TRBV24-1	14	CATSGAGVYNEQFF	TGTGCCACCAGTGGAGCGGGGGTCTACAATGAGCAGTTCTTC
NA	NA	TRBJ2-5	TRBV19	14	CASSMQGRGETQYF	TGTGCCAGTAGTATGCAGGGGCGCGGAGAGACCCAGTACTTC
few	TRBD2	TRBJ2-1	TRBV7-9	15	CASGERLAGLNEQFF	TGTGCCAGCGGCGAAAGACTAGCGGGACTCAATGAGCAGTTCTTC
NA	NA	TRBJ2-2	TRBV9	14	CASSIRQFAGELFF	TGTGCCAGCAGCATCCGACAGTTCGCCGGGGAGCTGTTTTTT
few	TRBD1	TRBJ1-2	TRBV29-1	12	CSVGQGNYGYTF	TGCAGCGTAGGACAGGGTAACTATGGCTACACCTTC
NA	NA	TRBJ2-7	TRBV7-2	14	CASSPPATRVVQYF	TGTGCCAGCAGCCCCCCTGCGACTAGGGTGGTGCAGTACTTC
NA	TRBD2	TRBJ2-2	TRBV7-3	15	CASSLNSGRTGELFF	TGTGCCAGCAGCTTAAATAGCGGGAGGACCGGGGAGCTGTTTTTT
NA	TRBD1	TRBJ1-4	TRBV19	14	CASSIAGQGKKLFF	TGTGCCAGTAGTATAGCGGGACAGGGGAAAAAACTGTTTTTT